Listed below are T cell receptor beta chains from one sample, sequenced in a study of OX40 agonist ivuxolimab in advanced cancers. The repertoire was sequenced with immunoSEQ multiplex PCR; TCRdb's copy has only in-frame clones and lacks some. The data show 99,000 or so clones, roughly 93% seen once. This specimen consisted of CD4+ or CD8+ T cells sorted from blood, obtained in a trial of the OX40 agonist ivuxolimab. The receptors stem from an adult with an advanced solid tumor such as melanoma, head and neck, liver or kidney cancer. Each CDR3 is given with its conserved first and last residue. The D gene is left open where the match is weak. The listing skips clone size in some rows; elsewhere it reads once, few, many or a size class.

>TRBV19|TRBJ2-1|TRBD2|.
TGTGCCACCCACCGAGGTACTAGCGGGGGAATCAATGAGCAGTTCTTC
CATHRGTSGGINEQFF
>TRBV12-5|TRBJ1-1|.|.
TGTGCTAGTCGGTACGGAACCACTCTAGCTTTCTTT
CASRYGTTLAFF
>TRBV2|TRBJ1-5|.|.
TGTGCCAGCAGTGAAGCCTGGAGCTCGGGGGGCTCGGGGCAGCCCCAGCATTTT
CASSEAWSSGGSGQPQHF
>TRBV5-1|TRBJ2-1|TRBD2|.
TGCGCCAGCAGCTCGGGACTAGCGGGAGGTACTGAGCAGTTCTTC
CASSSGLAGGTEQFF
>TRBV7-9|TRBJ2-1|TRBD2|.
TGTGCCAGCAGCTTCTACGGGGGGTCCCGGTATGGAGTTTACAATGAGCAGTTCTTC
CASSFYGGSRYGVYNEQFF
>TRBV28|TRBJ1-2|TRBD1|.
TGTGCCAGCGCGGAAGCAAGTATTTCCGACAGGGAATATGGCTACACCTTC
CASAEASISDREYGYTF
>TRBV6-5|TRBJ1-6|.|.
TGTGCCAGCAGTTACTATGTCCAAAGTGACTTTTCACCCCTCCACTTT
CASSYYVQSDFSPLHF
>TRBV20-1|TRBJ2-3|.|.
TGCAGTGCTAGCAGGGCAGATACGCAGTATTTT
CSASRADTQYF
>TRBV7-2|TRBJ1-1|.|.
TGTGCCAGCAGCTTAGCGGCAGGGGCTTTCTTT
CASSLAAGAFF
>TRBV25-1|TRBJ2-7|TRBD1|.
TGTGCCAGCAGTGCCCGGACAGGCCTCGCCGAGCAGTACTTC
CASSARTGLAEQYF
>TRBV5-1|TRBJ2-5|.|.
TGCGCCAGCAGCCCTAGCCAAGAGACCCAGTACTTC
CASSPSQETQYF
>TRBV6-4|TRBJ2-1|.|.
TGTGCCAGCAGTGACTCGAAGGCTGGCGGCTACAATGAGCAGTTCTTC
CASSDSKAGGYNEQFF
>TRBV18|TRBJ2-5|.|.
TGTGCCAGCTCACCAACACTACGGGAGACCCAGTACTTC
CASSPTLRETQYF
>TRBV29-1|TRBJ1-5|.|.
TGCAGCGTTGTAACAGGGAAAGGTCAGCCCCAGCATTTT
CSVVTGKGQPQHF
>TRBV9|TRBJ2-7|.|.
TGTGCCAGCAGCGTAGTACCGGGACTGCCGCCTAACGAGCAGTACTTC
CASSVVPGLPPNEQYF
>TRBV7-8|TRBJ2-6|TRBD1|.
TGTGCCAGCAGGGGGACAGGGGGCGCTGGGGCCAACGTCCTGACTTTC
CASRGTGGAGANVLTF
>TRBV4-3|TRBJ1-1|.|.
TGCGCCAGCAGCCAAGAACACTCCCGAAGAACTGAAGCTTTCTTT
CASSQEHSRRTEAFF
>TRBV30|TRBJ1-1|.|.
TGTGCCTGGAGTCAACAATTGGGGAGTTGGGCTTTCTTT
CAWSQQLGSWAFF
>TRBV4-1|TRBJ1-2|TRBD1|once
TGCGCCAGCAGCCCAAACAGGGGGCGCGACTATGGCTACACCTTC
CASSPNRGRDYGYTF
>TRBV20-1|TRBJ2-1|.|.
TGCAGTGCTAGAAGGTTTACTGAGCAGTTCTTC
CSARRFTEQFF
>TRBV6-1|TRBJ1-3|.|.
TGTGCCAGCACAGGAACAGGCTTCACTGGAAACACCATATATTTT
CASTGTGFTGNTIYF
>TRBV6-1|TRBJ1-5|.|once
TGTGCCAGCAGTGACCTAACACCTAACAATCAGCCCCAGCATTTT
CASSDLTPNNQPQHF
>TRBV20-1|TRBJ2-3|.|.
TGCAGTGCTAGCTCTGATACGCAGTATTTT
CSASSDTQYF
>TRBV6-6|TRBJ1-1|.|.
TGTGCCAGCAGTAACCTGGGGCTACAGGGGAACACTGAAGCTTTCTTT
CASSNLGLQGNTEAFF
>TRBV9|TRBJ2-2|.|.
TGTGCCAGCAGCCCTTCAATAACGGGAGATGTGATGGCCGGGGAGCTGTTTTTT
CASSPSITGDVMAGELFF
>TRBV28|TRBJ1-1|.|.
TGTGCCAGCAGTTTAAGGCCAAGGGAGACCGAAGCTTTCTTT
CASSLRPRETEAFF
>TRBV11-2|TRBJ2-7|TRBD1|.
TGTGCCAGCAGCCTGGACAGGGGGCGGTTCTACGAGCAGTACTTC
CASSLDRGRFYEQYF
>TRBV6-5|TRBJ2-7|.|few
TGTGCCAGCAGCCCCCGGAGGGGGGCCTACGAGCAGTACTTC
CASSPRRGAYEQYF
>TRBV19|TRBJ2-3|.|once
TGTGCCAGTAGTATCCTCTCAATCGGGACCCGCACAGATACGCAGTATTTT
CASSILSIGTRTDTQYF
>TRBV30|TRBJ1-5|TRBD1|.
TGTGCCTGGAGTGCCCCCCCCACAGGGGAAAGGAATCAGCCCCAGCATTTT
CAWSAPPTGERNQPQHF
>TRBV7-9|TRBJ2-1|.|.
TGTGCCAGTCGGCGGGTGGGTGAGCAGTTCTTC
CASRRVGEQFF
>TRBV15|TRBJ2-6|.|.
TGTGCCACCAGCAGTAGTTTCTCCCGCGTCCTGACTTTC
CATSSSFSRVLTF
>TRBV28|TRBJ2-5|.|once
TGTGCCAGCAGCCTCAGGGTAGAGACCCAGTACTTC
CASSLRVETQYF
>TRBV27|TRBJ2-3|TRBD2|.
TGTGCCAGCAGTTTATACGGGAGGGGAGGGACAGATACGCAGTATTTT
CASSLYGRGGTDTQYF
>TRBV7-2|TRBJ2-4|.|.
TGTGCCAGCAGCTTAGCGCGGACAGCCAAAAACATTCAGTACTTC
CASSLARTAKNIQYF
>TRBV2|TRBJ2-3|.|.
TGTGCCAGCAGGAGCACAGATACGCAGTATTTT
CASRSTDTQYF
>TRBV6-5|TRBJ1-5|.|.
TGTGCCAGCAGTTACTCGGTGACAGTATGGCAGCCCCAGCATTTT
CASSYSVTVWQPQHF
>TRBV9|TRBJ1-6|.|few
TGTGCCAGCAGCGTAGCTGAGGCGGGTTTCGATAATGCACCCCTCCACTTT
CASSVAEAGFDNAPLHF
>TRBV28|TRBJ1-6|TRBD1|.
TGTGCCAGCAGTACGCGCAGACAGGGTTTCGATTCACCCCTCCACTTT
CASSTRRQGFDSPLHF
>TRBV5-4|TRBJ2-3|.|.
TGTGCCAGCAGCTCCGCCTTAGATACGCAGTATTTT
CASSSALDTQYF
>TRBV9|TRBJ2-7|TRBD2|few
TGTGCCAGCAGCTCACAGGTAGCGGGCGGCCTCTACGAGCAGTACTTC
CASSSQVAGGLYEQYF
>TRBV6-6|TRBJ1-2|.|.
TGTGCCAGCAGTTACGTCGGCGAGGTGGGAGGCTACACCTTC
CASSYVGEVGGYTF
>TRBV21-1|TRBJ2-3|.|.
TGTGCCAGCAGCCCCCGACAGGGCCCAGATACGCAGTATTTT
CASSPRQGPDTQYF
>TRBV4-1|TRBJ2-3|TRBD2|.
TGCGCCAGCAGCCAGGGGACTAGCGGGGGCACAGATACGCAGTATTTT
CASSQGTSGGTDTQYF
>TRBV5-1|TRBJ2-2|TRBD1|.
TGCGCCAGCAGCTGGGGACAGGGGAACACCGGGGAGCTGTTTTTT
CASSWGQGNTGELFF
>TRBV28|TRBJ1-5|TRBD1|.
TGTGCCAGCAGCTCACACCGGGACAGGAGTCGGTCCCAGCATTTT
CASSSHRDRSRSQHF
>TRBV29-1|TRBJ2-1|TRBD2|.
TGCAGCGCCCCACCCGAGACTAGCGAAATGTCGTTCTTC
CSAPPETSEMSFF
>TRBV7-2|TRBJ1-5|.|once
TGTGCCAGCAGCTTAGATATTCAGGGATATCAGCCCCAGCATTTT
CASSLDIQGYQPQHF
>TRBV5-1|TRBJ2-5|.|.
TGCGCCAGCAGCTGGAACGGCCAAGAGACCCAGTACTTC
CASSWNGQETQYF
>TRBV30|TRBJ2-4|.|.
TGTGCCAGTTCAGGGGGGGCTGTAGCCAAAAACATTCAGTACTTC
CASSGGAVAKNIQYF
>TRBV4-3|TRBJ2-7|TRBD1|.
TGCGCCAGCAGCCAAGCCCGGGACAGGGGGCTGTCCTACGAGCAGTACTTC
CASSQARDRGLSYEQYF
>TRBV19|TRBJ1-4|.|.
TGTGCCAGTAGTATAGACGGTGATGGGGAAAAACTGTTTTTT
CASSIDGDGEKLFF
>TRBV28|TRBJ1-5|.|.
TGTGCCAGCAGAAAGGGAACTGGGTATAGCAATCAGCCCCAGCATTTT
CASRKGTGYSNQPQHF
>TRBV2|TRBJ1-6|.|.
TGTGCCAGCAGACCGGGCCCAAATTCACCCCTCCACTTT
CASRPGPNSPLHF
>TRBV6-5|TRBJ2-5|.|once
TGTGCCAGCAGTAGGGGGGAGACCCAGTACTTC
CASSRGETQYF
>TRBV21-1|TRBJ1-5|.|.
TGTGCCAGCAGCAAAGCGCTTTCCGGGTACAATCAGCCCCAGCATTTT
CASSKALSGYNQPQHF
>TRBV18|TRBJ2-3|TRBD1|.
TGTGCCAGCTCACCCTACCAGGACAGGAGCACAGATACGCAGTATTTT
CASSPYQDRSTDTQYF